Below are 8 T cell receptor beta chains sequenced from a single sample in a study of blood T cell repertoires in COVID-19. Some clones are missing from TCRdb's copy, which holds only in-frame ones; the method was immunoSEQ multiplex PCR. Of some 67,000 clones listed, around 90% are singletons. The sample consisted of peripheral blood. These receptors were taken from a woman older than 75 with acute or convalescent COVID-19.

CDR3 nucleotides: TGTGCCACCAGCAGATACGGAGAAACCTACGAGCAGTACTTC. It specifies CATSRYGETYEQYF. J is TRBJ2-7 and V is TRBV15; no definite D call. V lost 2 bases and J lost 2, with 10 bases in between. CDR3 length: 14 amino acids. Germline V lookup: CDR1 LNHNV, CDR2 YYDKDF (reference sequence).

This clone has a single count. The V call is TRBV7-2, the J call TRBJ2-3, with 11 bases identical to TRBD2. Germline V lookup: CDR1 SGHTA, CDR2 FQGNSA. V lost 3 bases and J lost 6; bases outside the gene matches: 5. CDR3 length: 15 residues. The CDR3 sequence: CASSFSGGAADTQYF. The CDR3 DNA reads TGTGCCAGCAGCTTTAGCGGGGGGGCCGCTGATACGCAGTATTTT.

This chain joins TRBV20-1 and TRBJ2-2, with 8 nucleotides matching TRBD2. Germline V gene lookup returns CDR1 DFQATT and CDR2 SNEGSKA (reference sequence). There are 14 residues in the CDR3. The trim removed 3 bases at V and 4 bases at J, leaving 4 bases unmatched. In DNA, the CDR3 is TGCAGTGCTAGTCCGGGAGGGCCCACCGGGGAGCTGTTTTTT. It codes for CSASPGGPTGELFF.

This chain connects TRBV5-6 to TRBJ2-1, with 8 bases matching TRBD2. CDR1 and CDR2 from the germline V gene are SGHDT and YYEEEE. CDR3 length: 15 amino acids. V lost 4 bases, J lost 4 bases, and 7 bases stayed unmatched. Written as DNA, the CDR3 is TGTGCCAGCAGCCCACGACTAGCGAGTTACAATGAGCAGTTCTTC. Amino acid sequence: CASSPRLASYNEQFF. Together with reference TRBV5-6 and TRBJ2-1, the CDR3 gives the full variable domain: DAGVTQSPTHLIKTRGQQVTLRCSPKSGHDTVSWYQQALGQGPQFIFQYYEEEERQRGNFPDRFSGHQFPNYSSELNVNALLLGDSALYLCASSPRLASYNEQFFGPGTRLTVL.

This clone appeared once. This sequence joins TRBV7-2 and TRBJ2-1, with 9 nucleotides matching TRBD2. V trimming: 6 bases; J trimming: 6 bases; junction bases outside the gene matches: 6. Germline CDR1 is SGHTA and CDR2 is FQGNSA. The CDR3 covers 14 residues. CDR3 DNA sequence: TGTGCCAGCAGGATTCCGGGACTAGCCAATGAGCAGTTCTTC. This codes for CASRIPGLANEQFF.

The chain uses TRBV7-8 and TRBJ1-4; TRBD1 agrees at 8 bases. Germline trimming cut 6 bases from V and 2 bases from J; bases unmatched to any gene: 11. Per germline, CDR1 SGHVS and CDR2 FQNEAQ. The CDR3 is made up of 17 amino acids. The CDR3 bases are TGTGCCAGCAGACAGAACCGTCCAGGGGGCACTAATGAAAAACTGTTTTTT. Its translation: CASRQNRPGGTNEKLFF.

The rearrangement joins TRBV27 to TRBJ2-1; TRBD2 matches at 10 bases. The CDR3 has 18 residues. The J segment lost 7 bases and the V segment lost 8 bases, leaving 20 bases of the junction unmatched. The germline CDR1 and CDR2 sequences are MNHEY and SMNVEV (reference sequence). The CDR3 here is CASRVGLAGVWDWNEQFF. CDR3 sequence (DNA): TGTGCCAGCCGGGTTGGTCTAGCGGGAGTCTGGGATTGGAATGAGCAGTTCTTC.

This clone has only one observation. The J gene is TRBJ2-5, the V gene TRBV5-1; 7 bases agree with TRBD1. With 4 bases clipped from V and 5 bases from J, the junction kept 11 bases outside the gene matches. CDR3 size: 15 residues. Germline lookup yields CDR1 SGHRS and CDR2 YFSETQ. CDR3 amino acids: CASSTPGTVLETQYF. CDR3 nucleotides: TGCGCCAGCAGCACCCCCGGGACAGTCTTGGAGACCCAGTACTTC.